The clone carrying this T cell receptor beta chain has just one count. The data were obtained in a study of blood T cells in healthy people across ages. The use of a sample-barcoded 5' primer and a J-beta primer mix characterized a second PCR of about 7 to 12 cycles. TCRdb reprocessed the 5' RACE reads via MiXCR and lists one record per CDR3 protein. The table includes approximately 1,100,000 distinct CDR3 sequences, 45% detected once. The TCR comes from a woman aged 55-70 years in good health. Sequencing was done on a sample of blood.

The CDR3 nucleotides are TGCAGTGCCCTCGGGGGAGCGGGAGATTACGAGCAGTACTTC. Encoded protein: CSALGGAGDYEQYF. This chain joins TRBV20-1 and TRBJ2-7; 8 bases align to TRBD2. Germline V CDR1 and CDR2: DFQATT, SNEGSKA (reference sequence). The trim removed 6 bases at V and 4 bases at J, leaving 11 bases unmatched. The CDR3 spans 14 residues.